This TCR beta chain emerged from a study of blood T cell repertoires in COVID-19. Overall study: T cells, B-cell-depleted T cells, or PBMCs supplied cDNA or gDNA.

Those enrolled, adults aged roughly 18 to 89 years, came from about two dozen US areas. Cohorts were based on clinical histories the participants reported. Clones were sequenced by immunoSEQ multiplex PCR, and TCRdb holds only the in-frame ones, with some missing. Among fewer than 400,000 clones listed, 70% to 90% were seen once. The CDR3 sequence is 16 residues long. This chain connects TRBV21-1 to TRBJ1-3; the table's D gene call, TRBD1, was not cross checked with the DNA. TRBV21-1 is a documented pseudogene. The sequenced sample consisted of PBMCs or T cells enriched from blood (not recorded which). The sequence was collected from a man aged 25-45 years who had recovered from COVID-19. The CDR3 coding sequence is TGTGCCAGCAGCACCCTGACAGGGGGAAATGGAAACACCATATATTTT. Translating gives CASSTLTGGNGNTIYF.